This TCR beta chain was profiled in a study of T cells after yellow fever vaccination. TCRdb re-derived calls from the 5' RACE reads in MiXCR, one entry per CDR3 protein. The profile shows approximately 150,000 distinct CDR3 sequences, around 9% of them singletons. Germline loops: CDR1 SGHKS, CDR2 YYEKEE (reference sequence). This CDR3 has 20 amino acids. Trimming at V came to 0 bases and at J to 3 bases, leaving 15 bases not matched to a gene. The chain has TRBV5-5 and TRBJ2-5; 12 bases fit TRBD2. The material sequenced was CD8+ T cells sorted from PBMCs, taken 45 days after the yellow fever booster vaccination. This sequence originates from a man aged 18-30 years who received the YFV17D yellow fever vaccine. CDR3 nucleotide sequence: TGTGCCAGCAGCTTGGTTGGGGCACTAGCGGGGGGCGGTTTGGAAGAGACCCAGTACTTC. Amino acids: CASSLVGALAGGGLEETQYF.